The present T cell receptor beta chain was sequenced within a study of T cells after yellow fever vaccination. Study overall: Researchers used SMART-Seq v4 Ultra Low Input to prepare fractions that had low cell numbers.

Trimming cost V 5 bases and J 3 bases, with 13 bases left between them. The CDR3 is made up of 15 amino acids. TCRdb re-derived calls from the 5' RACE reads in MiXCR, one entry per CDR3 protein. The table records just over 250,000 distinct CDR3 sequences, roughly 5.2% of them present only once. Study-level results: Highly abundant clonotypes carried over from the bulk population could end up in FACS-sorted repertoires as contaminants.

As to this clonotype: Its target is not known.

The gene calls are TRBV12-3 or TRBV12-4 and TRBJ1-4; D not resolved. Sequencing was performed on CD4+ T cells sorted from PBMCs, taken on the day of the yellow fever booster vaccination. The TCR originated in a man aged 18 to 30 who received the YFV17D yellow fever vaccine. CDR3 sequence (DNA): TGTGCCAGCAGTCCCGGCGATGGAGCTAATGAAAAACTGTTTTTT. It yields the protein CASSPGDGANEKLFF.